The next 25 T cell receptor beta chains were all read from a single sample in a study of blood T cell repertoires in COVID-19. Profiling relied on immunoSEQ multiplex PCR, and the TCRdb table lists in-frame clones only, not all of them. The profile shows about 200,000 clones, over 70% of them singletons. Sample: peripheral blood. These receptors were collected from a man between 35 and 55 years old with acute or convalescent COVID-19.

The chain uses TRBV2 and TRBJ1-4; 8 bases are shared with TRBD1. V trimming: 7 bases; J trimming: 5 bases; junction bases outside the gene matches: 6. Looked up from germline, CDR1 is SNHLY and CDR2 is FYNNEI. CDR3 length equals 14 residues. The CDR3: CASNGQGGNEKLFF. CDR3 coding DNA: TGTGCCAGCAATGGACAGGGTGGGAATGAAAAACTGTTTTTT.

This clone was detected only a few times. The J gene is TRBJ2-7, the V gene TRBV14; perhaps TRBD2 as D (6 bases). Germline loops: CDR1 SGHDN, CDR2 FVKESK. CDR3 size: 15 residues. Trimming stripped 4 bases from V and 7 bases from J, with 20 bases between. The CDR3 DNA sequence: TGTGCCAGCAGCCTTGGCGACCAGACTAGTTATGAGCAGTACTTC. As protein: CASSLGDQTSYEQYF. Using reference TRBV14 and TRBJ2-7 for the parts outside the CDR3, the full variable domain is EAGVTQFPSHSVIEKGQTVTLRCDPISGHDNLYWYRRVMGKEIKFLLHFVKESKQDESGMPNNRFLAERTGGTYSTLKVQPAELEDSGVYFCASSLGDQTSYEQYFGPGTRLTVT.

This clone was picked up one time. The chain uses TRBV9 and TRBJ1-1, with D possibly being TRBD1 (5 bases). The CDR3 runs 15 residues. Trimming took off 2 bases at V and 0 bases at J, with 11 bases between the two ends. Per the germline V gene, CDR1 is SGDLS and CDR2 is YYNGEE. The chain's CDR3 is CASSVQGFLNTEAFF. In DNA form, the CDR3 reads TGTGCCAGCAGCGTTCAGGGATTCCTGAACACTGAAGCTTTCTTT.

The rearrangement links TRBV12-3 or TRBV12-4 to TRBJ1-1; D gene ambiguous. The CDR3 extends over 12 amino acids. The germline V and J ends were trimmed by 3 bases and 6 bases, with 8 bases remaining between them. The CDR3 here is CASSFNRAEAFF. The DNA of the CDR3 is TGTGCCAGCAGTTTTAATCGGGCTGAAGCTTTCTTT.

This chain uses TRBV4-1 with TRBJ2-7; D possibly corresponds to TRBD2 (6 bases). From germline, CDR1 is MGHRA and CDR2 YSYEKL. Trimming pared 0 bases from V and 0 bases from J, leaving 27 bases between. The CDR3 is made up of 21 amino acids. CDR3 nucleotides: TGCGCCAGCAGCCAAGACTCTGCGGGACGGAGGGGACTTCTAATCTCCTACGAGCAGTACTTC. Amino acid sequence: CASSQDSAGRRGLLISYEQYF.

The chain uses TRBV7-9 and TRBJ2-7, with 7 bases that match TRBD2. The V gene end was trimmed by 0 bases and the J gene end by 0 bases; junction bases not matched to a gene: 8. This CDR3 region has 17 residues. Germline CDR1 reads SEHNR; CDR2 reads FQNEAQ (reference sequence). This CDR3 reads CASSLARLGGSSYEQYF. The CDR3 nucleotides are TGTGCCAGCAGCTTAGCACGCCTGGGCGGGAGCTCCTACGAGCAGTACTTC.

The CDR3 DNA reads TGTGCCAGCAGCTTCACTAGCGGGAGTGAGACCCAGTACTTC. It translates to CASSFTSGSETQYF. The chain uses TRBV5-4 and TRBJ2-5, with 11 nucleotides matching TRBD2. Trimming at V came to 2 bases and at J to 5 bases, leaving 2 bases not matched to a gene. This CDR3 region has 14 residues. CDR1 is SGHNT, CDR2 YYREEE, per germline (reference sequence).

The chain has TRBV10-2 and TRBJ1-1; 10 bases line up with TRBD1. The ends lost 8 bases at V and 4 bases at J; junction bases unmatched: 4. Germline V gives CDR1 WSHSY, CDR2 SAAADI. CDR3 length: 13 amino acids. The CDR3 DNA is TGCGCCAGCTGCGGGACAGGGGTCACTGAAGCTTTCTTT. Its translation is CASCGTGVTEAFF.

The J gene is TRBJ2-1, the V gene TRBV25-1, with TRBD2 as a possible D gene (6 bases). CDR1 and CDR2 from the germline V gene are MGHDK and SYGVNS. Deletions cut 2 bases from V and 5 bases from J, with 10 bases between. The CDR3 is 14 residues long. The CDR3 sequence is CASSEAGSHNEQFF. Here the CDR3 DNA reads TGTGCCAGCAGTGAAGCGGGATCTCACAATGAGCAGTTCTTC.

The J gene is TRBJ2-5, the V gene TRBV4-1; D is unclear. With 0 bases removed from V and 5 bases from J, the gap between germline ends came to 4 bases. CDR3 length equals 12 residues. The V gene's germline CDR1 is MGHRA and CDR2 YSYEKL. The DNA of the CDR3 is TGCGCCAGCAGCCAAGAGCAGGAGACCCAGTACTTC. It codes for CASSQEQETQYF.

The V gene is TRBV19, the J gene TRBJ1-1; no clear D gene. V dropped 3 bases and J dropped 0 bases, with 11 bases sitting between them. The CDR3 is made up of 15 amino acids. Germline CDR1 reads LNHDA; CDR2 reads SQIVND (reference sequence). CDR3 in amino acids: CASSIQTPVNTEAFF. The CDR3 DNA is TGTGCCAGTAGTATCCAGACTCCCGTGAACACTGAAGCTTTCTTT. Variable domain in full (rest from reference TRBV19 and TRBJ1-1): DGGITQSPKYLFRKEGQNVTLSCEQNLNHDAMYWYRQDPGQGLRLIYYSQIVNDFQKGDIAEGYSVSREKKESFPLTVTSAQKNPTAFYLCASSIQTPVNTEAFFGQGTRLTVV.

The chain employs TRBV4-2 and TRBJ2-5; D may be TRBD2 (5 bases). The CDR3 totals 16 residues. The germline V and J ends were trimmed by 1 base and 5 bases, with 17 bases remaining between them. Germline CDR1 is LGHNA and CDR2 is YNFKEQ. The CDR3 loop is CASSQAIGDRWETQYF. The CDR3 nucleotides read TGTGCCAGCAGCCAAGCAATCGGGGATCGCTGGGAGACCCAGTACTTC.

The V call is TRBV6-5, the J call TRBJ2-1; D is uncertain. The CDR3 contains 11 residues. V gave up 4 bases and J gave up 6 bases, with 4 bases separating them. Per the germline V gene, CDR1 is MNHEY and CDR2 is SVGAGI. The CDR3 region is CASSLSNEQFF. The CDR3 DNA sequence: TGTGCCAGCAGTTTGAGCAATGAGCAGTTCTTC.

The table lists this clone with a count of one. The gene calls are TRBV11-2 and TRBJ1-1, with a weak D call TRBD1 (6 bases). Between the trimmed V and J ends, which lost 6 bases and 0 bases, there was a span of 11 bases. Germline V CDR1 and CDR2: SGHAT, FQNNGV. This CDR3 is built from 14 residues. In nucleotides, the CDR3 is TGTGCCAGCAGGAACGACAGGTTGAACACTGAAGCTTTCTTT. Translation gives CASRNDRLNTEAFF.

V usage is TRBV5-5 and J usage is TRBJ1-5; a possible D gene is TRBD1 (5 bases). V was cut by 0 bases and J by 9 bases, with 19 bases left in between. Per the germline V gene, CDR1 is SGHKS and CDR2 is YYEKEE (reference sequence). The CDR3 is 16 amino acids. DNA of the CDR3: TGTGCCAGCAGCTTGGGGTTCACAGGTCCCAAGTCGCCCCAGCATTTT. This translates into CASSLGFTGPKSPQHF. The full variable domain, in which reference TRBV5-5 and TRBJ1-5 provide the parts outside the CDR3, is DAGVTQSPTHLIKTRGQQVTLRCSPISGHKSVSWYQQVLGQGPQFIFQYYEKEERGRGNFPDRFSARQFPNYSSELNVNALLLGDSALYLCASSLGFTGPKSPQHFGDGTRLSIL.

CDR3 bases: TGTGCCAGCGGAGCCTGGACCTACAATGAGCAGTTCTTC. Its translation is CASGAWTYNEQFF. This rearrangement joins TRBV2 to TRBJ2-1, with D uncertain. Trimming cost V 8 bases and J 2 bases, with 10 bases left between them. The CDR3 is made up of 13 amino acids. CDR1 is SNHLY and CDR2 is FYNNEI in the germline V gene.

This clone was seen only a few times. The chain links TRBV29-1 to TRBJ1-1, with D tentatively TRBD1 (5 bases). Germline assignment: CDR1 SQVTM and CDR2 ANQGSEA. Trimming took 1 base from V and 0 from J, leaving 12 bases between them. The CDR3 extends over 15 amino acids. CDR3 protein: CSVEGAGRMNTEAFF. For the CDR3, the DNA is TGCAGCGTTGAAGGTGCGGGACGGATGAACACTGAAGCTTTCTTT.

The count of this clone is one. The chain employs TRBV6-6 and TRBJ2-2, with 14 positions matching TRBD2. Germline V gives CDR1 MNHNY, CDR2 SVGAGI (reference sequence). J gave up 4 bases and V 5 bases, and 6 bases lay outside the gene matches. The CDR3 is 17 residues long. CDR3 in amino acids: CASSPGLAGVFTGELFF. The CDR3, as DNA: TGTGCCAGCAGTCCGGGACTAGCGGGAGTTTTCACCGGGGAGCTGTTTTTT.

This clone was seen more than once but under ten times. The rearrangement uses TRBV7-2 and TRBJ1-1; D uncertain. The CDR3 has 15 amino acids. The V gene's germline CDR1 is SGHTA and CDR2 FQGNSA. Trimming shortened V by 1 base and J by 0 bases, and 9 bases separated the two germline ends. This CDR3 is CASSLVFRLNTEAFF. The DNA of the CDR3 is TGTGCCAGCAGCTTAGTTTTCAGGCTGAACACTGAAGCTTTCTTT.

The chain recombines TRBV2 with TRBJ2-1, with TRBD2 matching over 11 bases. Germline CDR1 and CDR2: SNHLY and FYNNEI. The CDR3 consists of 15 residues. The trim removed 4 bases at V and 5 bases at J, leaving 4 bases unmatched. CDR3 in amino acids: CASSGTSGYDNEQFF. In nucleotides, the CDR3 is TGTGCCAGCAGTGGGACTAGCGGGTATGACAATGAGCAGTTCTTC.

The rearrangement joins TRBV20-1 to TRBJ1-2; D might be TRBD1 (5 bases). V shed 3 bases and J shed 0 bases, with 8 bases lying between them. Germline V gives CDR1 DFQATT, CDR2 SNEGSKA (reference sequence). The CDR3 length is 13 residues. Written as DNA, the CDR3 is TGCAGTGCTAGTAAGGGGTCTAACTATGGCTACACCTTC. Its protein product is CSASKGSNYGYTF.

The chain joins TRBV18 to TRBJ2-3; 10 bases are a match to TRBD2. V dropped 6 bases and J dropped 2; count of bases not matched to a gene: 5. Germline CDR1 reads KGHSH; CDR2 reads LQKENI. The CDR3 covers 15 residues. In DNA, the CDR3 is TGTGCCAGCTCCCCCGGGACTAGCGACACAGATACGCAGTATTTT. Encoded protein: CASSPGTSDTDTQYF.

This chain joins TRBV3-1 (or the pseudogene TRBV3-2) and TRBJ2-1; perhaps TRBD2 as D (6 bases). The CDR3 has 15 amino acids. Trimming shortened V by 0 bases and J by 6 bases, and 12 bases separated the two germline ends. Germline CDR1 and CDR2: LGHDT and YNNKEL (reference sequence). CDR3 sequence: CASSQDIAVPNEQFF. CDR3 in DNA: TGTGCCAGCAGCCAAGATATAGCGGTGCCCAATGAGCAGTTCTTC.

This clone was detected once. The chain carries TRBV13 and TRBJ2-6, with TRBD1 matching 7 bases. Germline V gene lookup returns CDR1 PRHDT and CDR2 FYEKMQ (reference sequence). The CDR3 totals 17 residues. With 5 bases clipped from V and 0 bases from J, the junction kept 7 bases outside the gene matches. CDR3: CASSLDRFNSGANVLTF. The CDR3 region has the DNA TGTGCCAGCAGCCTGGACAGGTTCAACTCTGGGGCCAACGTCCTGACTTTC. Full variable domain (missing parts from reference TRBV13 and TRBJ2-6): AAGVIQSPRHLIKEKRETATLKCYPIPRHDTVYWYQQGPGQDPQFLISFYEKMQSDKGSIPDRFSAQQFSDYHSELNMSSLELGDSALYFCASSLDRFNSGANVLTFGAGSRLTVL.

The J gene is TRBJ2-7, the V gene TRBV2; TRBD2 matches at 10 bases. The CDR3 is 15 residues long. Germline CDR1 reads SNHLY; CDR2 reads FYNNEI. V was clipped by 3 bases and J by 0 bases; unmatched bases: 2. CDR3 nucleotides: TGTGCCAGCAGTGATGCTAGCGGGAGCTCCTACGAGCAGTACTTC. Its protein is CASSDASGSSYEQYF.